Sequencing of this TCR beta chain was carried out in a study of OX40 agonist ivuxolimab in advanced cancers. Study-level background: Aged 23 to 79 with a mean of 60 years, they were approximately 80% male. Partial responses were observed in three patients, of whom one had hepatocellular carcinoma and two had cutaneous melanoma.

This clone was found once. Its antigen is as yet unknown. Study-wide findings and caveats: Partial responders dosed at 0.1-3.0 mg/kg displayed clonal expansion ranking among the lowest.

CDR3 length: 14 residues. Germline loops: CDR1 MNHNY, CDR2 SVGAGI (reference sequence). V lost 2 bases and J 3 bases, leaving 11 bases between the germline ends. Sequencing used immunoSEQ multiplex PCR; TCRdb keeps in-frame clones, though not all of them. The sample lists tens of thousands of clones, 75% to 90% seen once, with roughly 5.5% in the top ten. The receptor's source is an adult with an advanced solid tumor such as melanoma, head and neck, liver or kidney cancer. The V call is TRBV6-6, the J call TRBJ2-7; no definite D call. The input for sequencing was CD4+ or CD8+ T cells sorted from blood, taken in a trial of the OX40 agonist ivuxolimab. The DNA of the CDR3 is TGTGCCAGCAGTTACGACCTCTCAGGCTACGAGCAGTACTTC. Encoded protein: CASSYDLSGYEQYF.